This T cell receptor (beta chain) was sequenced in a study of blood T cell repertoires in COVID-19. During active infection, Seattle patients enrolled and were then monitored through disease. Germline lookup yields CDR1 MDHEN and CDR2 SYDVKM. Trimming at V came to 6 bases and at J to 4 bases, leaving 4 bases not matched to a gene. The CDR3 totals 15 residues. Libraries were prepared by immunoSEQ multiplex PCR; TCRdb keeps only in-frame clonotypes and omits some of them. The sample holds 300,000 to 350,000 clones, roughly 90% seen once. The V call is TRBV28, the J call TRBJ1-5; TRBD1 agrees at 12 bases. Material: peripheral blood. The receptor was isolated from a man in his thirties or forties with COVID-19, enrolled during active disease. CDR3 region: CASSQGQGANQPQHF. CDR3 coding DNA: TGTGCCAGCAGCCAGGGACAGGGGGCTAATCAGCCCCAGCATTTT.